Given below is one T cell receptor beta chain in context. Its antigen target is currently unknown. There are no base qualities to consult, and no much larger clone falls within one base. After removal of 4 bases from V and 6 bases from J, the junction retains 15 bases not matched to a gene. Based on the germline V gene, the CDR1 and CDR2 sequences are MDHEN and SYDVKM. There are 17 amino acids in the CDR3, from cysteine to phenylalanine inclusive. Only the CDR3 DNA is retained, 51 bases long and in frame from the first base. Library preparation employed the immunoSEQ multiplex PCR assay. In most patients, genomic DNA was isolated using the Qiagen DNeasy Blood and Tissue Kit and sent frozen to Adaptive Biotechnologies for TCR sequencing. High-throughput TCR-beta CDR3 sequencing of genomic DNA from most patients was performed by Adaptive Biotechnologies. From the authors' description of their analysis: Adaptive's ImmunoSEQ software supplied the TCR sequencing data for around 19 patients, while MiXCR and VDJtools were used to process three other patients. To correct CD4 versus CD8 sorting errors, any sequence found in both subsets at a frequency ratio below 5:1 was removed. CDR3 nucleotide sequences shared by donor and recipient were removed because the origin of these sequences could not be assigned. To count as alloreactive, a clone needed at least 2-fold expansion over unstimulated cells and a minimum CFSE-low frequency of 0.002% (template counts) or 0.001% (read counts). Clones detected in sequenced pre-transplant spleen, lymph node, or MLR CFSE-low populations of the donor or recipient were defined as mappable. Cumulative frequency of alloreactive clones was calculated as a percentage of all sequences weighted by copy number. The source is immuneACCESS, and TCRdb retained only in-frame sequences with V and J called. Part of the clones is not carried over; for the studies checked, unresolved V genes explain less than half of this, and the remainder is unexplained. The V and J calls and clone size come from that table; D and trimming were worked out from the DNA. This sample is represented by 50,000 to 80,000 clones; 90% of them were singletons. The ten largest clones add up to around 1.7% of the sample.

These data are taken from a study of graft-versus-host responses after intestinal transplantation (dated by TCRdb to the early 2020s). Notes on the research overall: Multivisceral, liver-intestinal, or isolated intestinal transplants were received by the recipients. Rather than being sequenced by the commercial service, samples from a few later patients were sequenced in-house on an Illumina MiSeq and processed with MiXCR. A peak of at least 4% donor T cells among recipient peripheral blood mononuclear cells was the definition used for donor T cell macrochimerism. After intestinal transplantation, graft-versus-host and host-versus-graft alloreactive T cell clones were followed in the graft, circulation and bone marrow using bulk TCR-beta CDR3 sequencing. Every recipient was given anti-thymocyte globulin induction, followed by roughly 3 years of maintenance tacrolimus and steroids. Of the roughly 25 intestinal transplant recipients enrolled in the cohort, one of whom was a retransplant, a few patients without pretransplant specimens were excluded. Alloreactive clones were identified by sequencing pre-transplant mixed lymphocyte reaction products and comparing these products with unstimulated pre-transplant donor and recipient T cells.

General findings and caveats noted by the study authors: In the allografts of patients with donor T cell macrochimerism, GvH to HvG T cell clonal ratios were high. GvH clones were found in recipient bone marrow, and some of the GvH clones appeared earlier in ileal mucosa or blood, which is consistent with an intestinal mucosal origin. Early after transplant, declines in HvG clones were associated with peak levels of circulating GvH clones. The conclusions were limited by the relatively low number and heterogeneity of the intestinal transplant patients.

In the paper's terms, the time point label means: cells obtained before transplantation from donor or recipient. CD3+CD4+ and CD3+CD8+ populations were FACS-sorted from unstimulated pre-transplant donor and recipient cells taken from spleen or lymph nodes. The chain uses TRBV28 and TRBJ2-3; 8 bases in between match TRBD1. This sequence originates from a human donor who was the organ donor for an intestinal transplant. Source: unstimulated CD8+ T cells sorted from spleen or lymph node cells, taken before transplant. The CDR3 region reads CASSYPGQGGELDTQYF. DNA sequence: TGTGCCAGCAGTTATCCCGGACAGGGTGGGGAGTTGGATACGCAGTATTTT. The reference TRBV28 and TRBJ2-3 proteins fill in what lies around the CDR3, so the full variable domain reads DVKVTQSSRYLVKRTGEKVFLECVQDMDHENMFWYRQDPGLGLRLIYFSYDVKMKEKGDIPEGYSVSREKKERFSLILESASTNQTSMYLCASSYPGQGGELDTQYFGPGTRLTVL.